Reported below is one T cell receptor beta chain. The data stem from a study of shared clonotypes between healthy human individuals. Some clones are missing from TCRdb's copy, which holds only in-frame ones; the method was immunoSEQ multiplex PCR. The sample consists of 300,000 to 400,000 clones, around 86% of them appearing once. With 7 bases removed from V and 4 bases from J, the gap between germline ends came to 14 bases. CDR1 LGHNT and CDR2 FRNRAP come from the germline V gene. The CDR3 sequence is 13 residues long. This chain joins TRBV12-5 and TRBJ2-7; D gene ambiguous. The specimen sequenced was memory CD8+ T cells sorted from blood. Subset noted: CD45RO+ cells pooled with CCR7-negative TemRA cells. The receptor was derived from a man aged 18 to 30 in good health. The CDR3 DNA is TGTGCTAGTGCCCTAGGAGCGTCTTACGAGCAGTACTTC. Protein product: CASALGASYEQYF.